The 14 T cell receptor beta chains below were found in one sample sequenced in a study of blood T cell repertoires in COVID-19. Data came from immunoSEQ multiplex PCR; TCRdb stores just in-frame clones and leaves some out. Of under 100,000 clones in the sample, around 90% were seen once. What was sequenced was peripheral blood. The origin of the receptors is a middle-aged man with active COVID-19.

V is TRBV10-3 and J is TRBJ1-3, with unresolved D. The CDR3 length is 13 residues. Trimming took 6 bases from V and 0 from J, leaving 6 bases between them. Looked up from germline, CDR1 is ENHRY and CDR2 is SYGVKD. The CDR3 protein is CAIRRDSGNTIYF. CDR3 bases: TGTGCCATCAGACGGGACTCTGGAAACACCATATATTTT.

The V gene is TRBV7-8, the J gene TRBJ1-2; D is ambiguous. There are 12 residues in the CDR3. The germline CDR1 and CDR2 sequences are SGHVS and FQNEAQ. V lost 0 bases to trimming and J lost 7 bases, with 6 bases between them. The CDR3 here is CASSLAEGGYTF. The CDR3 DNA is TGTGCCAGCAGCTTAGCGGAGGGTGGCTACACCTTC. Together with reference TRBV7-8 and TRBJ1-2, the CDR3 gives the full variable domain: GAGVSQSPRYKVAKRGQDVALRCDPISGHVSLFWYQQALGQGPEFLTYFQNEAQLDKSGLPSDRFFAERPEGSVSTLKIQRTQQEDSAVYLCASSLAEGGYTFGSGTRLTVV.

The chain employs TRBV10-2 and TRBJ1-5; 8 bases fit TRBD1. The length of the CDR3 is 13 residues. The ends lost 6 bases at V and 7 bases at J; junction bases unmatched: 5. The germline V gene has CDR1 WSHSY and CDR2 SAAADI. The CDR3 region is CASSHGQGQPQHF. CDR3 DNA sequence: TGCGCCAGCAGCCATGGACAGGGACAGCCCCAGCATTTT.

This chain links TRBV13 with TRBJ2-7; TRBD1 agrees at 8 bases. V lost 3 bases, J lost 5 bases, and 6 bases stayed unmatched. The CDR3 extends over 14 amino acids. Germline CDR1 is PRHDT and CDR2 is FYEKMQ (reference sequence). The CDR3 region has the DNA TGTGCCAGCAGCTTCCCCTCACAGGGGGACGAGCAGTACTTC. Protein sequence: CASSFPSQGDEQYF. Together with reference TRBV13 and TRBJ2-7, the CDR3 gives the full variable domain: AAGVIQSPRHLIKEKRETATLKCYPIPRHDTVYWYQQGPGQDPQFLISFYEKMQSDKGSIPDRFSAQQFSDYHSELNMSSLELGDSALYFCASSFPSQGDEQYFGPGTRLTVT.

The chain is built from TRBV24-1 and TRBJ1-2, with 10 bases fitting TRBD1. With V trimmed by 3 bases and J by 5 bases, 5 bases remained unmatched. This CDR3 has 15 amino acids. Germline V CDR1 and CDR2: KGHDR, SFDVKD. For the CDR3, the DNA is TGTGCCACCAGTGATCCGACAGGGGGCGCATATGGCTACACCTTC. It translates to CATSDPTGGAYGYTF.

The chain links TRBV5-1 to TRBJ1-2, with unresolved D. CDR1 SGHRS and CDR2 YFSETQ come from the germline V gene. This CDR3 spans 14 amino acids. V was cut by 0 bases and J by 8 bases, with 14 bases left in between. CDR3 nucleotides: TGCGCCAGCAGCTTGGACCGGGGTTGGGAGGGCTACACCTTC. Its protein is CASSLDRGWEGYTF.

The chain employs TRBV11-2 and TRBJ2-3; TRBD1 matches 8 bases. CDR1 and CDR2 from the germline V gene are SGHAT and FQNNGV. The CDR3 spans 16 residues. V lost 5 bases and J lost 2; bases outside the gene matches: 9. DNA of the CDR3: TGTGCCAGCAGCGTCGGACAGGGTAGACTCACAGATACGCAGTATTTT. Protein: CASSVGQGRLTDTQYF. The full variable domain, rest sourced from reference TRBV11-2 and TRBJ2-3, is EAGVAQSPRYKIIEKRQSVAFWCNPISGHATLYWYQQILGQGPKLLIQFQNNGVVDDSQLPKDRFSAERLKGVDSTLKIQPAKLEDSAVYLCASSVGQGRLTDTQYFGPGTRLTVL.

The chain employs TRBV7-2 and TRBJ2-1; 8 bases are a match to TRBD2. The CDR3 has 14 residues. From germline, CDR1 is SGHTA and CDR2 FQGNSA. J gave up 10 bases and V 1 base, and 6 bases lay outside the gene matches. This chain's CDR3 is CASSLGRGGNEQFF. The CDR3 coding sequence is TGTGCCAGCAGCTTAGGTCGGGGGGGTAACGAGCAGTTCTTC.

The chain is built from TRBV6-6 and TRBJ1-1; 8 nucleotides match TRBD1. CDR3 length: 16 amino acids. CDR1 and CDR2 from the germline V gene are MNHNY and SVGAGI (reference sequence). J was trimmed by 0 bases and V by 5 bases; bases with no gene match: 8. CDR3 nucleotide sequence: TGTGCCAGCAGTCCCGGACAGGGAGTACTGAACACTGAAGCTTTCTTT. Translation: CASSPGQGVLNTEAFF.

The genes are TRBV6-4 and TRBJ2-1, with TRBD2 matching 7 bases. This CDR3 has 13 residues. V dropped 6 bases and J dropped 7; count of bases not matched to a gene: 6. Germline assignment: CDR1 MRHNA and CDR2 SNTAGT. The CDR3 sequence: CASSSTSENEQFF. CDR3 sequence (DNA): TGTGCCAGCAGCTCAACTAGCGAGAATGAGCAGTTCTTC.

This clone was seen just once. This sequence joins TRBV27 and TRBJ1-4; 7 bases line up with TRBD1. The CDR3 totals 16 residues. The ends lost 0 bases at V and 5 bases at J; junction bases unmatched: 6. Germline V CDR1 and CDR2: MNHEY, SMNVEV (reference sequence). This CDR3 is CASSLSVGRGNEKLFF. The CDR3 bases are TGTGCCAGCAGTTTATCTGTAGGCAGGGGGAATGAAAAACTGTTTTTT.

This chain joins TRBV2 and TRBJ2-5; possibly TRBD2 for D (7 bases). V lost 4 bases and J 1 base, leaving 13 bases between the germline ends. CDR1 is SNHLY, CDR2 FYNNEI, per germline. This CDR3 comprises 15 residues. In nucleotides, the CDR3 is TGTGCCAGCAGTGTTTGGGGGGGGCTCCAAGAGACCCAGTACTTC. It specifies CASSVWGGLQETQYF.

The J gene is TRBJ2-2, the V gene TRBV7-6; TRBD2 matches at 8 bases. The CDR3 is 13 residues long. In germline, CDR1 is SGHVS, CDR2 FNYEAQ. V was clipped by 5 bases and J by 5 bases; unmatched bases: 1. CDR3 DNA: TGTGCCAGCAGCCGGGGGGGAACCGGGGAGCTGTTTTTT. It yields the protein CASSRGGTGELFF.

CDR3 nucleotides: TGTGCCAGCAAAAAACAGGGGAGTAACTATGGCTACACCTTC. This translates into CASKKQGSNYGYTF. V and J are TRBV6-5 and TRBJ1-2; 7 bases map to TRBD1. The CDR3 sequence is 14 residues long. Germline-derived CDR1 and CDR2 are MNHEY and SVGAGI. V shed 7 bases and J 1 base; nucleotides not matched to a gene: 6.